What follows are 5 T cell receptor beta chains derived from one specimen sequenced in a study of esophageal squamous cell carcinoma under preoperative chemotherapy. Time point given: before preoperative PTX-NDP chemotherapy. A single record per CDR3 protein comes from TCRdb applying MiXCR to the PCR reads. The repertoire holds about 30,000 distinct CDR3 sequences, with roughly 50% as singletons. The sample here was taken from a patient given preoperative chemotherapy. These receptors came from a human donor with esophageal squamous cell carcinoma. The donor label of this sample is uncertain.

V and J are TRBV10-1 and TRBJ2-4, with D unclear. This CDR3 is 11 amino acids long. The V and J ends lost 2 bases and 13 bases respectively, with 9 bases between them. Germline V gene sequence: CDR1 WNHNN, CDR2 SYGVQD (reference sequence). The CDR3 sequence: CASSERLVQYF. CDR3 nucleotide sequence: TGCGCCAGCAGTGAGCGTTTGGTCCAGTACTTC.

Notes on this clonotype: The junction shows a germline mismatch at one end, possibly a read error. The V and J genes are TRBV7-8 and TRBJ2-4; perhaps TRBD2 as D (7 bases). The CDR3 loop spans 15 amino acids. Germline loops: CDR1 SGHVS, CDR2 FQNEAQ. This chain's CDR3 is CARGFGGRGQNTQYF. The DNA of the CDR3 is TGTGCCAGGGGCTTCGGGGGGCGAGGCCAAAACACTCAGTACTTC.

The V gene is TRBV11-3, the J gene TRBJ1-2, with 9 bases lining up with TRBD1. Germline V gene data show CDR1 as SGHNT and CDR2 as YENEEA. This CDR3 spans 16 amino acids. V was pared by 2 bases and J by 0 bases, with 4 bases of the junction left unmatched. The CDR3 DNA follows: TGTGCCAGCAGCTTACCTCGGACAGGGGCTAACTATGGCTACACCTTC. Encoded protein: CASSLPRTGANYGYTF.

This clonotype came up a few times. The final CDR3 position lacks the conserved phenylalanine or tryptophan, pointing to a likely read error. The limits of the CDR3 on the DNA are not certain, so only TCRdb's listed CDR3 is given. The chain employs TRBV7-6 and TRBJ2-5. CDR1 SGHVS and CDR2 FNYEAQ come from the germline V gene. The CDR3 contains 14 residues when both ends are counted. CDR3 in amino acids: CASSLDGHQATQFS.

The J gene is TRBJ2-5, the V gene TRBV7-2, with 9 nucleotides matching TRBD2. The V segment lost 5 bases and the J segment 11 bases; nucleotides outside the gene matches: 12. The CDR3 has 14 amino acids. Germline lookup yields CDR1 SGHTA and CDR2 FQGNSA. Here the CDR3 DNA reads TGTGCCAGCAGCGCGGGACTAGCCAAAGAGATTCAGTACTTC. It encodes CASSAGLAKEIQYF.